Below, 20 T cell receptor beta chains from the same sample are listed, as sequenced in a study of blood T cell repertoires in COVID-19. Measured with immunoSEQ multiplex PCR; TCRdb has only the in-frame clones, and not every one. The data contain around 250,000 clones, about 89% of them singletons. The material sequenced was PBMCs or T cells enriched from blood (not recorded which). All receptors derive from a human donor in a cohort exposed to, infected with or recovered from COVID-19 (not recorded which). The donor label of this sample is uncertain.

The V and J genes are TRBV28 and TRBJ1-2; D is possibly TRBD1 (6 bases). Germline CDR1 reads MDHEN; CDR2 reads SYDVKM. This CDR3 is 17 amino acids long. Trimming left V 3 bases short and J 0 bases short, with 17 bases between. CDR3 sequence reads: CASSFGHTGPTNYGYTF. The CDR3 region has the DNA TGTGCCAGCAGTTTTGGACATACAGGGCCCACTAACTATGGCTACACCTTC.

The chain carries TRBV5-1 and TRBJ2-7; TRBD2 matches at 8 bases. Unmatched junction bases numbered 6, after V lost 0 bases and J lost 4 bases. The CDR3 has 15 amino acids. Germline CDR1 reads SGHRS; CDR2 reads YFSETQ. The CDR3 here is CASSLGASGRYEQYF. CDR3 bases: TGCGCCAGCAGCTTGGGGGCTAGCGGGCGTTACGAGCAGTACTTC.

CDR3 sequence: CASSLNSGALNYGYTF. As DNA, the CDR3 is TGTGCCAGCAGCCTGAACTCAGGGGCTTTAAACTATGGCTACACCTTC. The genes are TRBV5-4 and TRBJ1-2; the D gene is possibly TRBD1 (6 bases). Looked up from germline, CDR1 is SGHNT and CDR2 is YYREEE (reference sequence). The length of the CDR3 is 16 residues. Trimming pared 4 bases from V and 2 bases from J, leaving 18 bases between. Full variable domain (missing parts from reference TRBV5-4 and TRBJ1-2): ETGVTQSPTHLIKTRGQQVTLRCSSQSGHNTVSWYQQALGQGPQFIFQYYREEENGRGNFPPRFSGLQFPNYSSELNVNALELDDSALYLCASSLNSGALNYGYTFGSGTRLTVV.

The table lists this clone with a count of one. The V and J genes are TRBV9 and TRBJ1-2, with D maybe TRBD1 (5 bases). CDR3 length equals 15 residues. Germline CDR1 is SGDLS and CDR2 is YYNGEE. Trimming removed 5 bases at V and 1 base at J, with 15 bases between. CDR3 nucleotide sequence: TGTGCCAGCAGTCGACCTACAGGTATTAACTATGGCTACACCTTC. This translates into CASSRPTGINYGYTF.

CDR3: CASSVADAAYGYTF. The CDR3 DNA sequence: TGTGCCAGCAGCGTAGCTGACGCGGCGTATGGCTACACCTTC. This rearrangement joins TRBV9 to TRBJ1-2; D unresolved. Trimming cost V 0 bases and J 5 bases, with 11 bases left between them. Germline assignment: CDR1 SGDLS and CDR2 YYNGEE. The CDR3 spans 14 residues.

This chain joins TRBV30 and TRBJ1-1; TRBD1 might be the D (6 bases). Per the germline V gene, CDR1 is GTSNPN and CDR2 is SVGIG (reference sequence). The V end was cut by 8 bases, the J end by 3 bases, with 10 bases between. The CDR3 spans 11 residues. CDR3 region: CAGQGYTEAFF. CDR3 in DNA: TGTGCCGGTCAGGGGTACACTGAAGCTTTCTTT. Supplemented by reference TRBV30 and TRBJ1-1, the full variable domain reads SQTIHQWPATLVQPVGSPLSLECTVEGTSNPNLYWYRQAAGRGLQLLFYSVGIGQISSEVPQNLSASRPQDRQFILSSKKLLLSDSGFYLCAGQGYTEAFFGQGTRLTVV.

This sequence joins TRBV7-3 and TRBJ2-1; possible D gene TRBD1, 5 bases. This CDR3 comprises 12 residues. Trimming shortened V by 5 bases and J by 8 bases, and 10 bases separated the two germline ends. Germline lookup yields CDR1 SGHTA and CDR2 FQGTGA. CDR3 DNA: TGTGCCAGCAGCCTCCCAGGGTATGAGCAGTTCTTC. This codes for CASSLPGYEQFF.

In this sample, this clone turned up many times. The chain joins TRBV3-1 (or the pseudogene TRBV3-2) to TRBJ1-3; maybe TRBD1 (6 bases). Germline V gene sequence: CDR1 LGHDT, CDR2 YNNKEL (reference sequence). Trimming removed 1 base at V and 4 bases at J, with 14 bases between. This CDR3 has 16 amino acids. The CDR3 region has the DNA TGTGCCAGCAGCCAAGGGATGGGGGCGCGGGGAAACACCATATATTTT. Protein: CASSQGMGARGNTIYF.

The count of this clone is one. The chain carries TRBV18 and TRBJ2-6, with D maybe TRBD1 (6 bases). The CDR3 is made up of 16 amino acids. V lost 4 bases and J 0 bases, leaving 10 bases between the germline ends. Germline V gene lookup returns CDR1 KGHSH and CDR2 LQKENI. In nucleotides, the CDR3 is TGTGCCAGCTCACGGATACAGGGCTCTGGGGCCAACGTCCTGACTTTC. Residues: CASSRIQGSGANVLTF.

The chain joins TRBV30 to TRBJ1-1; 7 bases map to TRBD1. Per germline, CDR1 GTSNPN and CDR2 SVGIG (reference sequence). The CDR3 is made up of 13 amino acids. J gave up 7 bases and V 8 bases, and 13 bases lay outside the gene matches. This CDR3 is CALPGEGAIEAFF. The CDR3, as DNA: TGTGCCCTCCCGGGCGAGGGGGCAATTGAAGCTTTCTTT.

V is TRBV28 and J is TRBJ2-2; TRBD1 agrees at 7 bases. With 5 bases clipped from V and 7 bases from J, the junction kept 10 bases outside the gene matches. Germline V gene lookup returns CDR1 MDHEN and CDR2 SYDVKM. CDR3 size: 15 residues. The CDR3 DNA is TGTGCCAGCAGTCCACCACCAAGGGGGCTCGGGGAGCTGTTTTTT. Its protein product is CASSPPPRGLGELFF.

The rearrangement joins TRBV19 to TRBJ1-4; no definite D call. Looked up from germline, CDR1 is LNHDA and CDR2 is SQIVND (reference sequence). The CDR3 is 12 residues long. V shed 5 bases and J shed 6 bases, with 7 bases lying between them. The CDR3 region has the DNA TGTGCCAGTAGTTCGGACTATGAAAAACTGTTTTTT. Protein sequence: CASSSDYEKLFF.

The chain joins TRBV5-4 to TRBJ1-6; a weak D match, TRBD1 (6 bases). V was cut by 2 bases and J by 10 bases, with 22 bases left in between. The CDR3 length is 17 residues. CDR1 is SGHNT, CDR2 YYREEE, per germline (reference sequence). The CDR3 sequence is CASSFEGYRAQGSPLHF. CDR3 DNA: TGTGCCAGCAGCTTCGAAGGATACCGGGCCCAGGGGTCACCCCTCCACTTT.

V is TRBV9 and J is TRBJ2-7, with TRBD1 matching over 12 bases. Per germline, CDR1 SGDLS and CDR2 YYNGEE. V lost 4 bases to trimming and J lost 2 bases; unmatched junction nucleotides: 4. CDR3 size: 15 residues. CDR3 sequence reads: CASSPGTGGAYEQYF. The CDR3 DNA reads TGTGCCAGCAGCCCTGGGACAGGGGGCGCCTACGAGCAGTACTTC.

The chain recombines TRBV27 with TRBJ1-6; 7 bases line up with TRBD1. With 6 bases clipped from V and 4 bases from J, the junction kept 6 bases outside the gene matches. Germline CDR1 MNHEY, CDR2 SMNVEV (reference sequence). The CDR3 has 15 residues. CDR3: CASRTGQPYNSPLHF. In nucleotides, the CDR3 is TGTGCCAGCAGGACGGGACAGCCTTATAATTCACCCCTCCACTTT.

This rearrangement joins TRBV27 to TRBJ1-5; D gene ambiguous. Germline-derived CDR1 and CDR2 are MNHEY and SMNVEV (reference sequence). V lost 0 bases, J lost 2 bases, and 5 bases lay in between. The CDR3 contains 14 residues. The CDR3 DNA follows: TGTGCCAGCAGTTTATCGGCAGGCAATCAGCCCCAGCATTTT. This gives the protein CASSLSAGNQPQHF.

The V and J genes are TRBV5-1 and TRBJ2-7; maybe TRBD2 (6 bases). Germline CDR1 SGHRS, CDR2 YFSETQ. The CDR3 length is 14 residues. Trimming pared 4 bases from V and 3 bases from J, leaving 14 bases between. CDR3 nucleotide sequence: TGCGCCAGCAGCCTCCTCGTGGGACTCTACGAGCAGTACTTC. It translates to CASSLLVGLYEQYF.

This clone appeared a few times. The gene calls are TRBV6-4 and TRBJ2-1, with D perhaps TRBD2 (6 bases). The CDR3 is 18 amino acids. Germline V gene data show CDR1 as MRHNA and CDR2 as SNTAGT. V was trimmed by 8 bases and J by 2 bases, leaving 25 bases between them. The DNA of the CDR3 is TGTGCCAGCGCTAAGGCTCCCGGGACTCTCGATACCTACAATGAGCAGTTCTTC. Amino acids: CASAKAPGTLDTYNEQFF.

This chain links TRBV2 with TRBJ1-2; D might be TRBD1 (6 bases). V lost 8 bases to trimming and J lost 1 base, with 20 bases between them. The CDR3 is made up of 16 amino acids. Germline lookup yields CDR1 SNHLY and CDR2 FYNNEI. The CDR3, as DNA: TGTGCCAGCCTGCTGGAGCCAGGGGATTTTAACTATGGCTACACCTTC. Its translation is CASLLEPGDFNYGYTF.

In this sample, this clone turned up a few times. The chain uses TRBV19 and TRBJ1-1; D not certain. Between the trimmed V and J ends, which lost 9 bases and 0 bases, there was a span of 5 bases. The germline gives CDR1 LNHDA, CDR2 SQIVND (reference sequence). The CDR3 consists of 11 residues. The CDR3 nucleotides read TGTGCCAGCCAGTTGAACACTGAAGCTTTCTTT. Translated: CASQLNTEAFF.